These T cell receptor beta chains were read from a single sample in a study of shared clonotypes between healthy human individuals. TCRdb keeps only in-frame clones here, not all; method: immunoSEQ multiplex PCR. The profile shows around 700,000 clones, 92% of them singletons. The sequenced sample consisted of naive CD8+ T cells sorted from blood. The receptors shown here come from a man aged 25 to 45 in good health. The conserved cysteine and the conserved F or W are not part of the CDR3 here. The order of the fields is CDR3 protein, J gene, clone size, D gene, V gene. D genes are given only for firm matches. Expanded clones are given a class, and other clones once, few, many or no size at all.

cdr3_aa: ASSEVYNEQF; j_call: TRBJ2-1; clone_size: -; d_call: -; v_call: TRBV2
cdr3_aa: ASSEPHGGPETQY; j_call: TRBJ2-5; clone_size: -; d_call: -; v_call: TRBV9
cdr3_aa: AWSTRDLTEQY; j_call: TRBJ2-7; clone_size: -; d_call: -; v_call: TRBV30
cdr3_aa: ATSPKSGANVLT; j_call: TRBJ2-6; clone_size: once; d_call: -; v_call: TRBV15
cdr3_aa: ASSLPGTGVNYGYT; j_call: TRBJ1-2; clone_size: -; d_call: TRBD1; v_call: TRBV28
cdr3_aa: ASSLGVPGEVVSDTQY; j_call: TRBJ2-3; clone_size: -; d_call: -; v_call: TRBV7-6
cdr3_aa: ASSQQPSGTSDFNEQF; j_call: TRBJ2-1; clone_size: -; d_call: TRBD2; v_call: TRBV4-2
cdr3_aa: ASSLIVTSGRPTQY; j_call: TRBJ2-3; clone_size: -; d_call: TRBD2; v_call: TRBV5-4
cdr3_aa: ATSRVTGDTQY; j_call: TRBJ2-3; clone_size: -; d_call: -; v_call: TRBV15
cdr3_aa: ASPPAGGEYEQY; j_call: TRBJ2-7; clone_size: -; d_call: TRBD1; v_call: TRBV7-3
cdr3_aa: ASRVAGVRTDTQY; j_call: TRBJ2-3; clone_size: -; d_call: TRBD2; v_call: TRBV2
cdr3_aa: ASSLSRRNQPQH; j_call: TRBJ1-5; clone_size: -; d_call: -; v_call: TRBV28
cdr3_aa: ASSFIAGGPEDTQY; j_call: TRBJ2-3; clone_size: -; d_call: TRBD2; v_call: TRBV7-9
cdr3_aa: ASSYSYNEQF; j_call: TRBJ2-1; clone_size: few; d_call: -; v_call: TRBV6-6
cdr3_aa: ASSLAPRGSNQPQH; j_call: TRBJ1-5; clone_size: few; d_call: -; v_call: TRBV7-2
cdr3_aa: ASSSNNEQF; j_call: TRBJ2-1; clone_size: -; d_call: -; v_call: TRBV28
cdr3_aa: ASSFGGEEAF; j_call: TRBJ1-1; clone_size: -; d_call: -; v_call: TRBV5-4
cdr3_aa: ASSQTGRGSYEQY; j_call: TRBJ2-7; clone_size: -; d_call: -; v_call: TRBV7-2
cdr3_aa: ASSEVTGTEAF; j_call: TRBJ1-1; clone_size: -; d_call: -; v_call: TRBV6-1
cdr3_aa: ASRPGPEY; j_call: TRBJ2-5; clone_size: -; d_call: -; v_call: TRBV9
cdr3_aa: SAKAGVAGIEQF; j_call: TRBJ2-1; clone_size: -; d_call: TRBD2; v_call: TRBV29-1
cdr3_aa: ASGGETNEKLF; j_call: TRBJ1-4; clone_size: once; d_call: -; v_call: TRBV9
cdr3_aa: ASSLRDSEQF; j_call: TRBJ2-1; clone_size: -; d_call: TRBD1; v_call: TRBV9
cdr3_aa: ASGPVSRGRDNEQF; j_call: TRBJ2-1; clone_size: -; d_call: TRBD2; v_call: TRBV9
cdr3_aa: ASLEGVEAYNEQF; j_call: TRBJ2-1; clone_size: -; d_call: -; v_call: TRBV6-1
cdr3_aa: ASSSLWRWY; j_call: TRBJ2-7; clone_size: -; d_call: -; v_call: TRBV28
cdr3_aa: ASSTTGTSGTSSYNEQF; j_call: TRBJ2-1; clone_size: -; d_call: TRBD2; v_call: TRBV27
cdr3_aa: ASSSLLAQY; j_call: TRBJ2-7; clone_size: few; d_call: -; v_call: TRBV2
cdr3_aa: ASSQGDGRPVPYNEQF; j_call: TRBJ2-1; clone_size: -; d_call: TRBD2; v_call: TRBV4-1
cdr3_aa: ASSPGGPSSYNEQF; j_call: TRBJ2-1; clone_size: -; d_call: TRBD2; v_call: TRBV5-4
cdr3_aa: ASSQDRSFFRSYT; j_call: TRBJ1-2; clone_size: -; d_call: -; v_call: TRBV4-3
cdr3_aa: ASSFTSGLEDIQY; j_call: TRBJ2-4; clone_size: -; d_call: TRBD2; v_call: TRBV28
cdr3_aa: ASSLTTSGKGTDTQY; j_call: TRBJ2-3; clone_size: -; d_call: TRBD2; v_call: TRBV13
cdr3_aa: AISGGQGINQPQH; j_call: TRBJ1-5; clone_size: -; d_call: TRBD1; v_call: TRBV10-3
cdr3_aa: ASSLGPNQPQH; j_call: TRBJ1-5; clone_size: few; d_call: -; v_call: TRBV6-5